The clone carrying this TCR beta chain was recorded many times. Its antigen is undetermined. This sample stems from a study of T cell repertoires in cytomegalovirus infection. Across the whole study: From public TCR beta signatures came an indication of both CMV infection and matching HLA type. Regarding the study as a whole: Dominant in the ex vivo response were TCR beta clonotypes restricted by HLA-C and specific for CMV.

TCRdb re-analysed the reads in MiXCR, keeping a single row per CDR3 protein. The repertoire has under 150,000 distinct CDR3 sequences, about 10% of them found once; the top ten carry about 9.5%. The CDR3 consists of 17 residues. V shed 0 bases and J 10 bases; nucleotides not matched to a gene: 10. Germline V gives CDR1 SGHDN, CDR2 FVKESK. Sequenced input: PBMCs. This TCR came from a human donor in good health (CMV status not recorded). Some clones in this sample may be carry-over from other donors' samples. J is TRBJ1-6 and V is TRBV14, with 9 bases fitting TRBD1. CDR3 DNA sequence: TGTGCCAGCAGCCAAGAGTACGGGACAGGGAAGGAATCACCCCTCCACTTT. It yields the protein CASSQEYGTGKESPLHF.